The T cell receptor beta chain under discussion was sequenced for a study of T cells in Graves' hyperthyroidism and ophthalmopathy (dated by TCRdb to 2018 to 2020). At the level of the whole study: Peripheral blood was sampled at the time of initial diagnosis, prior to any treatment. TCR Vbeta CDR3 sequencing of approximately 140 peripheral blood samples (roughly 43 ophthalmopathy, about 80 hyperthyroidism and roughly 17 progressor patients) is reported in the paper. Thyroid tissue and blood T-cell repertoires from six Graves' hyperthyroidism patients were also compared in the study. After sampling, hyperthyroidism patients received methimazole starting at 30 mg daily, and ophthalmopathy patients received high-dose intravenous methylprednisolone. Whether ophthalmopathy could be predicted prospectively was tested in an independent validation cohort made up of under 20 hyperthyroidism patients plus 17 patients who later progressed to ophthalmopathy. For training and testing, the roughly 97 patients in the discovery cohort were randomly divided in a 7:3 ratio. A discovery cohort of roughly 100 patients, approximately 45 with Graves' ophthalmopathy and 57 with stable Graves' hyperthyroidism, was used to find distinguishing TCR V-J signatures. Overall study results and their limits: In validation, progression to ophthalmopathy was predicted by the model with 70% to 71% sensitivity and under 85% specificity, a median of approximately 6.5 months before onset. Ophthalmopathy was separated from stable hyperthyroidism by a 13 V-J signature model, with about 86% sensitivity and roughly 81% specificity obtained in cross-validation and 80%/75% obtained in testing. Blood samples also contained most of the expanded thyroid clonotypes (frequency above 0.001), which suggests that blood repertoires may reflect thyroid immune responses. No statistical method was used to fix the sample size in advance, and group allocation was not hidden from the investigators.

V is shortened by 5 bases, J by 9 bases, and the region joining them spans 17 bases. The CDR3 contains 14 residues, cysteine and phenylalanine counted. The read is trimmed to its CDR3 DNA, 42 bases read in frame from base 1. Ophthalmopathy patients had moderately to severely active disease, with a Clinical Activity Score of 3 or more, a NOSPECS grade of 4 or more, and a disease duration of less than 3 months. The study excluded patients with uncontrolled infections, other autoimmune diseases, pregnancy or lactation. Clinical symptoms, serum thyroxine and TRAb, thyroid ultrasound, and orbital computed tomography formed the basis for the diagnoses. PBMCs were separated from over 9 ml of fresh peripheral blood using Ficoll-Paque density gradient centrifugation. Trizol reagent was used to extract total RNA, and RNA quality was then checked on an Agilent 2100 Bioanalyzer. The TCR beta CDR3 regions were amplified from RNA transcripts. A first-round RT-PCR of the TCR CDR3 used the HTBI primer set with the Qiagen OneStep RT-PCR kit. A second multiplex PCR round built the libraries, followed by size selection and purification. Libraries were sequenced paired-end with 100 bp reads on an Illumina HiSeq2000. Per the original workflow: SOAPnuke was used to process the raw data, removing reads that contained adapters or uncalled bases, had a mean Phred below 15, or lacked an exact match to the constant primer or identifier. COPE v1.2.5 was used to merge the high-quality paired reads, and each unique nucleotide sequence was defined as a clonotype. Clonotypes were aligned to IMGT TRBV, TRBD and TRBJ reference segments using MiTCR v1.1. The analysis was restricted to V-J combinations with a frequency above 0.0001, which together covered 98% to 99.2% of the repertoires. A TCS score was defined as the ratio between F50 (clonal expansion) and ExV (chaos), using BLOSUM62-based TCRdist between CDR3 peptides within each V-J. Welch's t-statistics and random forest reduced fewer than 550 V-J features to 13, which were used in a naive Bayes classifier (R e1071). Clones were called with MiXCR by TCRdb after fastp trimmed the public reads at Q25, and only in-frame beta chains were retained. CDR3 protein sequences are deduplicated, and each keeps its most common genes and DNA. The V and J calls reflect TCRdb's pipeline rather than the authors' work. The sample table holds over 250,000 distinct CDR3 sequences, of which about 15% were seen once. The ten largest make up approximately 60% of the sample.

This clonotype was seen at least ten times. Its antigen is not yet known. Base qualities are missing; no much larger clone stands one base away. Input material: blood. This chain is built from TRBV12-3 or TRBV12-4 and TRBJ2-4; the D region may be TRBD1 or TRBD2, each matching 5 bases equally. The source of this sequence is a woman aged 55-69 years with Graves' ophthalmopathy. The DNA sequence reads TGTGCCAGCAGTGAGGGTCAGATGAGGGGCATTCAGTACTTC. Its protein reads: CASSEGQMRGIQYF.